This TCR beta chain was sequenced during a study of early T cells in non-severe SARS-CoV-2 infection (dated by TCRdb to the early 2020s). Concerning the study at large: TCR sequencing used bulk RNA from unsorted whole blood, so alpha and beta chains could not be paired. Summary of the overall study and its limitations: VDJdb matching was skewed toward anti-spike CD8 responses and likely underestimated virus-specific expansions by missing private and CD4 specificities.

Set within a cohort of healthcare workers in London, UK, this nested case-control study involved weekly PCR testing of nasopharyngeal swabs along with blood sampling. Healthcare workers were recruited between 23 and 31 March 2020, during the week of the UK lockdown, and were followed weekly for up to roughly 15 weeks. The CDR3, cysteine through phenylalanine, is 13 amino acids long. Only the CDR3 portion is preserved as DNA: 39 bases, with reading frame beginning at the first base. Between the V and J ends, shortened by 5 bases and 6 bases respectively, the junction contains 11 bases. The germline V gene supplies CDR1 MDHEN and CDR2 SYDVKM. This clonotype was recorded many times. Its recognized antigen is unknown. Base qualities are not recorded, but no much larger clone differs from it by a single base. The method behind the library was 5' RACE. The run used a NextSeq 500. To correct for sequencing error and PCR bias, the TCR library protocol tagged individual cDNA molecules with unique molecular identifiers. TCR alpha and beta chains were both sequenced, and the abundances of alpha and beta sequences in each sample were closely correlated with each other. The study's processing was this. Decombinator V4 was used to annotate TCR sequences for V gene, J gene and CDR3. TCRs were defined as expanded if a significant change between any two time points was detected under a Poisson model with p below 0.0001. Abundances of TCRs were expressed as counts per million after normalisation to the total number of TCRs sequenced in each sample. TRAV1-2 paired with TRAJ12, TRAJ20 or TRAJ33 defined MAIT TCRs, while TRAV10 paired with TRAJ18 defined iNKT TCRs. VDJdb, accessed on 1 November 2021, was searched for TCRs annotated for CMV, EBV and SARS-CoV-2, and TCRs annotated for more than one antigen were excluded. Clones were called with MiXCR by TCRdb after fastp trimmed the public reads at Q25, and only in-frame beta chains were retained. Records with the same CDR3 protein are collapsed into one entry carrying the most frequent genes and DNA. The V and J calls were determined by TCRdb, not by the authors. This sample has 65,000 to 85,000 distinct CDR3 sequences in its table, and roughly 13% of those were observed once. The ten top clones hold 1% to 1.4% of the sample.

The V and J segments used are TRBV28 and TRBJ1-5, with the D segment identity uncertain. The sequencing sample was made of whole blood. This TCR came from an adult who was a healthcare worker with PCR-confirmed SARS-CoV-2 infection or an uninfected control (not recorded which). For the CDR3, the sequence is CASSPHKGQPQHF. The sequence in DNA is TGTGCCAGCAGTCCACACAAGGGTCAGCCCCAGCATTTT.